These 9 T cell receptor beta chains were all obtained from the same sample, sequenced in a study of T cells in Graves' hyperthyroidism and ophthalmopathy. Amplified TCR beta CDR3 regions derived from RNA transcripts. A set of HTBI primers served as the primers for a first-round RT-PCR of the TCR CDR3. TCRdb fed the multiplex PCR reads into MiXCR, producing one record per CDR3 protein. The repertoire holds 75,000 to 100,000 distinct CDR3 sequences, about 40% seen once, with 10% in the top ten. Sample: peripheral blood or thyroid tissue (not recorded which). The receptors stem from a woman aged 30 to 39 with Graves' hyperthyroidism.

This chain uses TRBV10-2 with TRBJ2-7; 8 bases agree with TRBD2. This CDR3 spans 12 amino acids. Trimming took 2 bases from V and 6 from J; bases not matched to a gene: 0. Germline CDR1 WSHSY, CDR2 SAAADI. CDR3 amino acids: CASSETSGEQYF. CDR3 coding DNA: TGCGCCAGCAGTGAGACTAGCGGCGAGCAGTACTTC.

In the case of this clonotype: As the CDR3 is not closed by the conserved phenylalanine or tryptophan, this likely results from a read error. The rearrangement uses TRBV19 and TRBJ2-7, with 10 bases matching TRBD2. There are 16 residues in the CDR3. Looked up from germline, CDR1 is LNHDA and CDR2 is SQIVND (reference sequence). CDR3 in amino acids: CASSIQASGSSHEQYS. CDR3 nucleotides: TGTGCCAGCAGTATCCAGGCTAGCGGGAGCTCCCACGAGCAGTACTCC.

The chain is built from TRBV20-1 and TRBJ2-5; 7 positions agree with TRBD2. There are 15 residues in the CDR3. From germline, CDR1 is DFQATT and CDR2 SNEGSKA (reference sequence). J lost 4 bases, V lost 6 bases, and 14 bases had no gene match. CDR3 amino acids: CSASSPGRGRETQYF. For the CDR3, the DNA is TGCAGTGCCAGCAGCCCGGGGAGGGGTCGAGAGACCCAGTACTTC.

This clonotype was detected only once. This chain uses TRBV7-6 with TRBJ1-2; D is unresolved. V shed 3 bases and J shed 2 bases, with 10 bases lying between them. The CDR3 contains 14 residues. Germline lookup yields CDR1 SGHVS and CDR2 FNYEAQ. The CDR3 loop reads CASSFRVGNYGYTF. The DNA of the CDR3 is TGTGCCAGCAGCTTCCGGGTAGGGAACTATGGCTACACCTTC. The full variable domain, rest sourced from reference TRBV7-6 and TRBJ1-2, is GAGVSQSPRYKVTKRGQDVALRCDPISGHVSLYWYRQALGQGPEFLTYFNYEAQQDKSGLPNDRFSAERPEGSISTLTIQRTEQRDSAMYRCASSFRVGNYGYTFGSGTRLTVV.

This clonotype was seen ten or more times. V usage is TRBV9 and J usage is TRBJ2-2; D is undetermined. This CDR3 has 15 amino acids. Trimming took 0 bases from V and 2 from J, leaving 8 bases between them. Germline V gene lookup returns CDR1 SGDLS and CDR2 YYNGEE. This chain's CDR3 is CASSVGLTNTGELFF. In nucleotides, the CDR3 is TGTGCCAGCAGCGTAGGGCTAACTAACACCGGGGAGCTGTTTTTT.

The chain is built from TRBV10-3 and TRBJ2-2; a possible D gene is TRBD1 (6 bases). The ends were cut back, 6 bases at V and 11 bases at J, with 22 bases in the middle. Per the germline V gene, CDR1 is ENHRY and CDR2 is SYGVKD. The CDR3 runs 15 residues. For the CDR3, the DNA is TGTGCCATCAGCTCACAGGGCTCGAACACCAGAGAGCTGTTTTTT. Translated, it gives CAISSQGSNTRELFF.

Points on this clonotype: Since a much larger clone is just one base distant, this may be a read error. The J gene is TRBJ2-7, the V gene TRBV7-9; 10 bases map to TRBD1. In germline, CDR1 is SEHNR, CDR2 FQNEAQ (reference sequence). This CDR3 is built from 15 residues. CDR3 protein: CDSSLSGTGADEQCF. The DNA for the CDR3 is TGTGACAGCAGCTTATCAGGGACAGGGGCGGACGAGCAGTGCTTC.

The chain has TRBV7-2 and TRBJ2-3; D gene ambiguous. Deletions cut 5 bases from V and 0 bases from J, with 15 bases between. The CDR3 totals 16 residues. Germline lookup yields CDR1 SGHTA and CDR2 FQGNSA. CDR3 region: CASSPEAEPSTDTQYF. The DNA for the CDR3 is TGTGCCAGCAGCCCAGAGGCCGAGCCTAGCACAGATACGCAGTATTTT.

This clonotype was seen at least ten times. The rearrangement joins TRBV12-3 or TRBV12-4 to TRBJ1-5, with 7 nucleotides matching TRBD1. This CDR3 comprises 15 residues. V was pared by 6 bases and J by 4 bases, with 9 bases of the junction left unmatched. The CDR3 DNA is TGTGCCAGCAGCCCGAGACAGGGCTTGAATCAGCCCCAGCATTTT. Residues: CASSPRQGLNQPQHF.